These 23 T cell receptor beta chains came from one sample sequenced in a study of T cell clonality in common variable immunodeficiency. General observations from the study: Reportedly, TCR beta sequences from common variable immunodeficiency showed fewer deletions and N-nucleotide insertions.

Antigens for these TCRs are unknown. This table comes from immunoSEQ multiplex PCR, and its TCRdb copy is limited to in-frame clones, with some not included. The sample holds 25,000 or so clones, and no clone turns up only once. Sequencing input: peripheral blood mononuclear cells. The source is a human donor with common variable immunodeficiency.

This clone came up a few times. The read ends 3 residues before the CDR3 terminus; that terminus is restored from the germline J gene. The chain combines TRBV19 with TRBJ1-4, with 8 bases that match TRBD1. After removal of 5 bases from V and 3 bases from J, the junction contained 8 bases not matched to a gene. Germline CDR1 LNHDA, CDR2 SQIVND (reference sequence). The CDR3 has 16 residues. The covered CDR3 bases are TGTGCCAGTAGTGCCTTCGAGACAGGGGCTAATGAAAAA. As protein: CASSAFETGANEK. The full CDR3 reads CASSAFETGANEKLFF.

In the case of this clone: The CDR3 end falls 3 residues outside the read, so it is completed with the germline J gene. This chain uses TRBV6-2 or TRBV6-3 with TRBJ1-5, with D possibly matching TRBD1 (5 bases). Germline V gene sequence: CDR1 MNHEY, CDR2 SVGEGT. The CDR3 runs to 14 residues. V dropped 9 bases and J dropped 4 bases, with 16 bases sitting between them. The CDR3 here is CASRGALGNQPQHF. The covered CDR3 bases are TGTGCCAGTCGAGGGGCACTGGGAAATCAGCCC.

Of note for this clone: The CDR3 goes on 3 residues after the read ends, and that part is filled in from the germline J gene. The chain is built from TRBV19 and TRBJ1-5, with 7 bases matching TRBD1. The CDR3 is 15 amino acids. CDR1 is LNHDA and CDR2 is SQIVND in the germline V gene (reference sequence). V gave up 5 bases and J gave up 7 bases; unmatched junction bases: 11. The covered CDR3 bases are TGTGCCAGTAGTCAAACAGGGGTGGCGTACCAGCCC. This codes for CASSQTGVAYQP. The CDR3 in its entirety is CASSQTGVAYQPQHF.

The CDR3 bases that were read are TGCGCCAGCAGCTTGGAACCTCGAGAACTCTATGGC. Its protein product is CASSLEPRELYG. The whole CDR3 is CASSLEPRELYGYTF. The chain uses TRBV5-1 and TRBJ1-2; no definite D call. The read terminates 3 residues before the CDR3 end, so the remaining end is supplied by the germline J gene. CDR3 length: 15 amino acids. The V end was cut by 0 bases, the J end by 4 bases, with 13 bases between. Germline V gene sequence: CDR1 SGHRS, CDR2 YFSETQ.

This clone has at least ten counts. Read coverage stops 3 residues before the CDR3 terminus; the germline J gene supplies the remainder. The chain carries TRBV5-6 and TRBJ1-2, with D maybe TRBD1 (6 bases). This CDR3 contains 15 residues. Germline V gives CDR1 SGHDT, CDR2 YYEEEE. V was cut by 2 bases and J by 6 bases, with 17 bases left in between. CDR3 amino acids: CASSLVGGGENGYTF. The part of the CDR3 DNA that was read is TGTGCCAGCAGCTTAGTAGGGGGGGGAGAAAATGGC.

This clone was recorded at least ten times. Read data end 3 residues before the CDR3 end; the end is taken from the germline J gene. This chain links TRBV20-1 with TRBJ2-3, with 10 bases identical to TRBD2. The trim removed 4 bases at V and 2 bases at J, leaving 18 bases unmatched. This CDR3 comprises 19 residues. CDR1 and CDR2 (germline): DFQATT, SNEGSKA (reference sequence). This CDR3 reads CSAKRKASGGPPNTDTQYF. The part of the CDR3 DNA that was read is TGCAGTGCTAAGAGAAAGGCTAGCGGGGGCCCCCCTAACACAGATACG.

In its sample, this clone was seen many times. The sequence runs out 3 residues before the end of the CDR3; the remainder is reconstructed from the germline J gene. The gene calls are TRBV5-1 and TRBJ2-3; 10 nucleotides line up with TRBD1. Trimming cost V 2 bases and J 3 bases; bases outside gene matches: 3. Germline V gene lookup returns CDR1 SGHRS and CDR2 YFSETQ. The CDR3 consists of 15 residues. The CDR3 reads CASSFRTGGTDTQYF. CDR3 DNA (partial): TGCGCCAGCAGCTTTAGGACAGGGGGTACAGATACG.

Points on this clone: The CDR3 end falls 3 residues outside the read, so it is completed with the germline J gene. V usage is TRBV19 and J usage is TRBJ2-7, with D possibly TRBD2 on 5 matching bases. The germline V and J ends were trimmed by 7 bases and 3 bases, with 10 bases remaining between them. Germline CDR1 LNHDA, CDR2 SQIVND (reference sequence). The CDR3 spans 12 residues. The sequenced CDR3 bases are TGTGCCAGTAAAGGACTCGACTACGAG. Encoded protein: CASKGLDYE. The whole CDR3 protein reads CASKGLDYEQYF.

There are a few counts of this clone. The observed sequence ends 3 residues before the CDR3 terminus, with the missing tail filled in from the germline J gene. The chain combines TRBV7-3 with TRBJ1-1; 7 positions match TRBD1. The V and J ends lost 5 bases and 5 bases, in that order; junction bases with no gene match: 8. The CDR3 runs to 14 residues. Per germline, CDR1 SGHTA and CDR2 FQGTGA. Incomplete CDR3 DNA: TGTGCCAGCAGCGCCTCAGGGGGTGATACTGAA. Its translation is CASSASGGDTE. The CDR3 in its entirety is CASSASGGDTEAFF. The whole variable domain, remainder taken from reference TRBV7-3 and TRBJ1-1, is GAGVSQTPSNKVTEKGKYVELRCDPISGHTALYWYRQSLGQGPEFLIYFQGTGAADDSGLPNDRFFAVRPEGSVSTLKIQRTERGDSAVYLCASSASGGDTEAFFGQGTRLTVV.

This clone showed up many times. Here the CDR3 reads CATTQGTSTDTQYF. The sequenced CDR3 bases are TGTGCCACAACACAGGGGACTAGCACAGATACG. The chain recombines TRBV7-9 with TRBJ2-3; possible D gene TRBD1, 7 bases. Read coverage stops 3 residues before the CDR3 terminus; the germline J gene supplies the remainder. V was cut by 10 bases and J by 0 bases, with 14 bases left in between. The CDR3 is 14 residues long. CDR1 is SEHNR, CDR2 FQNEAQ, per germline (reference sequence).

The table lists this clone with a few counts. The read is 3 residues too short to cover the CDR3 end, so that end is filled in from the germline J gene. The chain is built from TRBV19 and TRBJ1-4, with 8 bases that match TRBD1. The CDR3 runs 13 residues. Per the germline V gene, CDR1 is LNHDA and CDR2 is SQIVND (reference sequence). The junction had 6 bases not matched to a gene; V was cut back by 7 bases and J by 8 bases. CDR3 in amino acids: CASIDRGSEKLFF. The CDR3 DNA, read in part, is TGTGCCAGTATTGACAGGGGATCCGAAAAA.

This clone appeared many times. The read is 3 residues too short to cover the CDR3 end, so that end is filled in from the germline J gene. The chain joins TRBV5-5 to TRBJ2-3; TRBD2 might be the D (5 bases). V dropped 4 bases and J dropped 2 bases, with 8 bases sitting between them. Germline V gives CDR1 SGHKS, CDR2 YYEKEE (reference sequence). The CDR3 has 13 amino acids. CDR3 protein: CASSDGLTDTQYF. The sequenced part of the CDR3 DNA is TGTGCCAGCAGCGATGGACTCACAGATACG. Drawing the rest from reference TRBV5-5 and TRBJ2-3, the complete variable domain is DAGVTQSPTHLIKTRGQQVTLRCSPISGHKSVSWYQQVLGQGPQFIFQYYEKEERGRGNFPDRFSARQFPNYSSELNVNALLLGDSALYLCASSDGLTDTQYFGPGTRLTVL.

Regarding this clone: Read data end 3 residues before the CDR3 end; the end is taken from the germline J gene. The chain combines TRBV2 with TRBJ1-6, with 7 bases fitting TRBD1. In germline, CDR1 is SNHLY, CDR2 FYNNEI. There are 15 residues in the CDR3. Losses at the gene ends were 8 bases for V and 3 bases for J; bases not matched to a gene: 7. CDR3 protein: CASATQGNYNSPLHF. The covered CDR3 bases are TGTGCCAGCGCCACACAGGGGAACTATAATTCACCC.

This clone is medium-sized in the sample. The observed sequence ends 3 residues before the CDR3 terminus, with the missing tail filled in from the germline J gene. The chain links TRBV27 to TRBJ2-3; 15 bases agree with TRBD2. V was clipped by 0 bases and J by 5 bases; unmatched bases: 6. CDR1 is MNHEY, CDR2 SMNVEV, per germline (reference sequence). The CDR3 extends over 18 amino acids. Partial CDR3 DNA: TGTGCCAGCAGTTTATCCGGACTAGCGGGAGGGCCAGGAGATACG. This sequence encodes CASSLSGLAGGPGDT. The full CDR3 reads CASSLSGLAGGPGDTQYF.

This clone showed up just a few times. The CDR3 extends 3 residues past the end of the read, so its final part is completed from the germline J gene. This rearrangement joins TRBV19 to TRBJ1-5; TRBD1 matches 8 bases. Germline V gives CDR1 LNHDA, CDR2 SQIVND (reference sequence). The V segment lost 3 bases and the J segment 7 bases; nucleotides outside the gene matches: 8. This CDR3 is 15 amino acids long. The CDR3 is CASSILQGVGQPQHF. The CDR3 DNA, read in part, is TGTGCCAGTAGTATTTTACAGGGGGTTGGGCAGCCC.

The table lists this clone with a few counts. CDR3 region: CASSLAGENEQFF. CDR3 DNA, as far as it was read: TGTGCCAGCAGCTTAGCGGGGGAAAATGAG. The V gene is TRBV7-3, the J gene TRBJ2-1; 7 bases match TRBD2. Sequencing ends 3 residues short of the CDR3 end; the germline J gene provides the rest. V trimming: 2 bases; J trimming: 7 bases; junction bases outside the gene matches: 2. Germline V gives CDR1 SGHTA, CDR2 FQGTGA. CDR3 length: 13 residues.

This clone was seen at least ten times. From the germline J gene comes the end of the CDR3, since the read stops 3 residues before it. The chain links TRBV7-9 to TRBJ2-1; 7 bases are shared with TRBD2. Germline assignment: CDR1 SEHNR and CDR2 FQNEAQ (reference sequence). CDR3 length: 13 amino acids. Trimming at V came to 3 bases and at J to 9 bases, leaving 5 bases not matched to a gene. The covered CDR3 bases are TGTGCCAGCAGCTTGATGACTAGCCGTGAG. This encodes CASSLMTSRE. The whole CDR3 is CASSLMTSREQFF.

This clone was recorded many times. The read terminates 3 residues before the CDR3 end, so the remaining end is supplied by the germline J gene. This sequence joins TRBV7-8 and TRBJ2-3; TRBD1 agrees at 9 bases. This CDR3 spans 12 amino acids. The germline CDR1 and CDR2 sequences are SGHVS and FQNEAQ. CDR3 protein: CASSLGQGAQYF. The CDR3 DNA, read in part, is TGTGCCAGCAGCTTAGGACAGGGGGCG.

In this sample, this clone turned up a few times. The CDR3 loop reads CASSRSSGAYEQYF. The CDR3 bases that were read are TGTGCCAGCAGCCGCTCGAGCGGAGCCTACGAG. The chain links TRBV5-6 to TRBJ2-7, with D perhaps TRBD2 (5 bases). The sequenced fragment ends 3 residues before the CDR3 boundary, so the rest is inferred from the germline J gene. Germline V gives CDR1 SGHDT, CDR2 YYEEEE. V was trimmed by 4 bases and J by 2 bases, leaving 13 bases between them. The CDR3 has 14 amino acids.

This clone has ten or more counts. Sequencing ends 3 residues short of the CDR3 end; the germline J gene provides the rest. The chain couples TRBV7-6 to TRBJ1-4; a possible D gene is TRBD1 (5 bases). The CDR3 totals 13 residues. Germline V gene data show CDR1 as SGHVS and CDR2 as FNYEAQ. V was cut by 2 bases and J by 4 bases, with 5 bases left in between. CDR3 residues: CASSLQGNEKLFF. CDR3 DNA (partial): TGTGCCAGCAGCTTACAGGGTAATGAAAAA. Full variable domain (rest looked up from reference TRBV7-6 and TRBJ1-4): GAGVSQSPRYKVTKRGQDVALRCDPISGHVSLYWYRQALGQGPEFLTYFNYEAQQDKSGLPNDRFSAERPEGSISTLTIQRTEQRDSAMYRCASSLQGNEKLFFGSGTQLSVL.

Note on this clone: Coverage ceases 3 residues before the CDR3 finishes, and the germline J gene fills in the end. This sample includes further DNA sequences coding for the same CDR3. The rearrangement joins TRBV19 to TRBJ2-7, with a tentative D call TRBD1 (6 bases). Per the germline V gene, CDR1 is LNHDA and CDR2 is SQIVND (reference sequence). CDR3 length: 13 amino acids. The V gene lost 10 bases and the J gene lost 6 bases, with 19 bases spanning the gap. The sequenced CDR3 bases are TGTGCCACTCTCGACCCGTCAGGGGTCGAG. This sequence encodes CATLDPSGVE. The full CDR3 protein reads CATLDPSGVEQYF.

This clone has only a few counts. The DNA ends 3 residues before the CDR3 does, and the rest of the CDR3 is filled in from the germline J gene. This rearrangement joins TRBV2 to TRBJ2-5, with 8 bases that match TRBD2. The germline CDR1 and CDR2 sequences are SNHLY and FYNNEI. CDR3 length: 16 residues. The V segment lost 6 bases and the J segment 2 bases; nucleotides outside the gene matches: 11. The CDR3 bases that were read are TGTGCCAGCAGGCGTCTAAGCGGGGGAGGACAAGAGACC. Residues: CASRRLSGGGQET. Given in full, the CDR3 is CASRRLSGGGQETQYF.

This clone was detected ten times or more. The CDR3 goes on 3 residues after the read ends, and that part is filled in from the germline J gene. The rearrangement uses TRBV19 and TRBJ2-1; D ambiguous. The CDR3 is 15 amino acids. The V end lost 2 bases, the J end lost 0 bases, and 8 bases lay between the germline ends. Per the germline V gene, CDR1 is LNHDA and CDR2 is SQIVND (reference sequence). CDR3 DNA (partial): TGTGCCAGTAGTATAAGCACAGTCTCCTACAATGAG. It specifies CASSISTVSYNE. The entire CDR3 reads CASSISTVSYNEQFF.